This TCR beta chain was identified in a study of regulatory T cells in long-lasting Graves disease. Study outcomes and limitations: TCR diversity was lower in persistent Graves' patients (versus newly diagnosed ones).

As regards this clonotype: Its antigen remains unknown.

Construction of the TCR beta libraries employed iRepertoire HTBI primers in conjunction with Arm-PCR of CDR3 regions. TCRdb itself ran the multiplex PCR reads through MiXCR, one entry per CDR3 protein. The table has hundreds of thousands of distinct CDR3 sequences, less than 15% seen once. Time point meaning: newly diagnosed GD, antithyroid drugs for less than 3 months. The TCR library was made from RNA extracted from PBMCs. Graves' disease diagnosis was established per American Thyroid Association guidelines. Another study also made use of these data, one on T cells in Graves' hyperthyroidism and ophthalmopathy. That publication notes: Patients counted as stable if ophthalmopathy did not develop within 18 months.

The sample was peripheral blood mononuclear cells (PBMCs), taken at new diagnosis, from a patient treated with antithyroid drugs. This TCR was recovered from a man younger than 45 with Graves disease.

The CDR3 region is CASSRQATGANVLTF. CDR3 DNA sequence: TGTGCCAGCAGCCGACAGGCTACAGGGGCCAACGTCCTGACTTTC. This chain uses TRBV7-2 with TRBJ2-6; D is possibly TRBD1 (6 bases). The CDR3 totals 15 residues. Germline CDR1 and CDR2: SGHTA and FQGNSA. With 5 bases removed from V and 4 bases from J, the gap between germline ends came to 12 bases.